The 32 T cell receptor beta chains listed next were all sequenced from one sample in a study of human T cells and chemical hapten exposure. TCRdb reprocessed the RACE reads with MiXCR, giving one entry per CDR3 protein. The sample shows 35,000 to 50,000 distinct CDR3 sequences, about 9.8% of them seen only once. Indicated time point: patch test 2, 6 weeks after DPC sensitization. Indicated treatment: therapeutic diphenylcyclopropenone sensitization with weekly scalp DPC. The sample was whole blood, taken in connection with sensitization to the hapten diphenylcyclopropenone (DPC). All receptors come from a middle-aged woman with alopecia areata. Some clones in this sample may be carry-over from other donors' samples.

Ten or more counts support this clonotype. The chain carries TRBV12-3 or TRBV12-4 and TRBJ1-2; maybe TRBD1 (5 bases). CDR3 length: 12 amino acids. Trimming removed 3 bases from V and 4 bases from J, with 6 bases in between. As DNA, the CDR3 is TGTGCCAGCAGTTTGGGGACCTATGGCTACACCTTC. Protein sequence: CASSLGTYGYTF.

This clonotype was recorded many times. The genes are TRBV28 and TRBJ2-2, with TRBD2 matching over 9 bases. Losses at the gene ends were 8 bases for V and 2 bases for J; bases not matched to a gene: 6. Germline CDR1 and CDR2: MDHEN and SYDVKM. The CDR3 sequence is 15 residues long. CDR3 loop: CASLKAGGNTGELFF. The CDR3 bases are TGTGCCAGCCTTAAAGCGGGGGGAAACACCGGGGAGCTGTTTTTT.

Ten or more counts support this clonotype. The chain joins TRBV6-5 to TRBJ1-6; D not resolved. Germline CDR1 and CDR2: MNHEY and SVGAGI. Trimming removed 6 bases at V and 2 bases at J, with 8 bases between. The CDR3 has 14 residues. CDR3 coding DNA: TGTGCCAGCAGAAGGGTCGCCTATAATTCACCCCTCCACTTT. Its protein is CASRRVAYNSPLHF.

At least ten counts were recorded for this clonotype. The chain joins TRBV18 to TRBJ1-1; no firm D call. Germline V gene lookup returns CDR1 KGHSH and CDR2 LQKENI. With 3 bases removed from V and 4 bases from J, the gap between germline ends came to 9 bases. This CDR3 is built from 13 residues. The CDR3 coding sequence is TGTGCCAGCTCACCTAGCCAGATCACTGAAGCTTTCTTT. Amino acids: CASSPSQITEAFF.

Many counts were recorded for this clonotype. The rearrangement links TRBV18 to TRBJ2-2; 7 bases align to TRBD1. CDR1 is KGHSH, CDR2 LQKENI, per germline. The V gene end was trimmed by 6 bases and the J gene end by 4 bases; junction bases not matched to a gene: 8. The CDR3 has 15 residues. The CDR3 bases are TGTGCCAGCTCCCCCTGGGACAGACCCACCGGGGAGCTGTTTTTT. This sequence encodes CASSPWDRPTGELFF.

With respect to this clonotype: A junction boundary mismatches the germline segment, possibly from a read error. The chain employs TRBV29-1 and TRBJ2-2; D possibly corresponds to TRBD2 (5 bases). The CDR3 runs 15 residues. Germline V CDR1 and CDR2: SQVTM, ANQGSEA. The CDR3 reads CSVDEGLTNTGELFF. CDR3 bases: TGTAGCGTTGACGAGGGCCTTACGAACACCGGGGAGCTGTTTTTT.

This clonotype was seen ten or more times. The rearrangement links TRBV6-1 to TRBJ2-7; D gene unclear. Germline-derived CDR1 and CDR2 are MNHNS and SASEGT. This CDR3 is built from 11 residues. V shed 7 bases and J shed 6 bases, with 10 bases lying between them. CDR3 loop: CASTTQREQYF. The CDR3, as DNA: TGTGCCAGCACCACCCAACGCGAGCAGTACTTC.

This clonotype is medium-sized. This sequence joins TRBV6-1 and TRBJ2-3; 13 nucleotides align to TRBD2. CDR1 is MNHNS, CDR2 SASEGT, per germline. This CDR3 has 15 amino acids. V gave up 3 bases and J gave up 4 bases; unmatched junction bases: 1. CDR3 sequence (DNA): TGTGCCAGCAGTGATGGACTAGCGGGGGCAGATACGCAGTATTTT. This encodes CASSDGLAGADTQYF.

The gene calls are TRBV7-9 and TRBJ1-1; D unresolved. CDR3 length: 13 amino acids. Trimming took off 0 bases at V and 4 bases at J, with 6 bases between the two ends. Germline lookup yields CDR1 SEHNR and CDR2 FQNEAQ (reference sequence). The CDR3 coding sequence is TGTGCCAGCAGCTTAGCGGATGGCACTGAAGCTTTCTTT. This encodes CASSLADGTEAFF.

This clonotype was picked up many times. In nucleotides, the CDR3 is TGTGCCAGCAGCCGGAGCACAGGGGGCGGCGAGCAGTACTTC. Translating it yields CASSRSTGGGEQYF. V is TRBV7-2 and J is TRBJ2-7; 9 nucleotides agree with TRBD1. Germline V gene sequence: CDR1 SGHTA, CDR2 FQGNSA. This CDR3 region has 14 residues. V lost 5 bases to trimming and J lost 6 bases; unmatched junction nucleotides: 8.

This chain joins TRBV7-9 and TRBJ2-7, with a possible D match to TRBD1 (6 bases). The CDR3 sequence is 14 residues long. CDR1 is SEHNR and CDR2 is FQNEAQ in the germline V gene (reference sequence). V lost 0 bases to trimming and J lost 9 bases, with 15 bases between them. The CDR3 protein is CASSLAFGEQGQYF. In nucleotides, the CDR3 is TGTGCCAGCAGCTTAGCTTTCGGGGAACAGGGGCAGTACTTC. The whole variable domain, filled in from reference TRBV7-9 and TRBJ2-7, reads DTGVSQNPRHKITKRGQNVTFRCDPISEHNRLYWYRQTLGQGPEFLTYFQNEAQLEKSRLLSDRFSAERPKGSFSTLEIQRTEQGDSAMYLCASSLAFGEQGQYFGPGTRLTVT.

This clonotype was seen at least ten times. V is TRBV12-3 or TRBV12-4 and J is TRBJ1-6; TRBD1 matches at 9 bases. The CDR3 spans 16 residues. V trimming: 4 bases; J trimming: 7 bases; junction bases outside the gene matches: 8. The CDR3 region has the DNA TGTGCCAGCAGTTCCTCCGTCGGACAGGGGAATTCACCCCTCCACTTT. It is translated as CASSSSVGQGNSPLHF.

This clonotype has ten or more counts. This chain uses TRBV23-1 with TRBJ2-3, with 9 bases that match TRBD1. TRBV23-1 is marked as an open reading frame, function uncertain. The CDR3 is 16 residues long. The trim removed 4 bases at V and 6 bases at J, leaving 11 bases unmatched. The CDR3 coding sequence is TGCGCCAGCAGTCCTCCCGGGACAGGGAAGGTTGATACGCAGTATTTT. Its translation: CASSPPGTGKVDTQYF.

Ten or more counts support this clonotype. The DNA of the CDR3 is TGTGCCAGCAGCTGGTGGGGGGCGGATACGCAGTATTTT. It translates to CASSWWGADTQYF. The genes are TRBV11-2 and TRBJ2-3; TRBD1 or TRBD2 may be the D gene (6 bases each). This CDR3 spans 13 amino acids. From germline, CDR1 is SGHAT and CDR2 FQNNGV. The ends were cut back, 4 bases at V and 6 bases at J, with 11 bases in the middle.

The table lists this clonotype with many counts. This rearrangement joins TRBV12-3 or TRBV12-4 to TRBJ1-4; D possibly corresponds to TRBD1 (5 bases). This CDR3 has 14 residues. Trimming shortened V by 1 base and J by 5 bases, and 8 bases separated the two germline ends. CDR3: CASSLGQLNEKLFF. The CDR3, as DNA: TGTGCCAGCAGTTTAGGACAGCTGAATGAAAAACTGTTTTTT.

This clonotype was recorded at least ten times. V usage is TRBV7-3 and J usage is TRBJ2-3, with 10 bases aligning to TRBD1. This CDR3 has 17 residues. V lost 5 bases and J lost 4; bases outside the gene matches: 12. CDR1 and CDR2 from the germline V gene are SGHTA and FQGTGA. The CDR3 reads CASSRVGQGKSADTQYF. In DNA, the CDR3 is TGTGCCAGCAGCCGCGTGGGACAGGGGAAAAGCGCAGATACGCAGTATTTT. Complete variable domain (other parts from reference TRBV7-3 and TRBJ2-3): GAGVSQTPSNKVTEKGKYVELRCDPISGHTALYWYRQSLGQGPEFLIYFQGTGAADDSGLPNDRFFAVRPEGSVSTLKIQRTERGDSAVYLCASSRVGQGKSADTQYFGPGTRLTVL.

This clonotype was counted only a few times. The CDR3 DNA reads as TGCAGCGTTCCTGGCGGGGGCACAGATACGCAGTATTTT. The encoded protein is CSVPGGGTDTQYF. The chain is built from TRBV29-1 and TRBJ2-3; perhaps TRBD2 as D (6 bases). V was clipped by 5 bases and J by 1 base, with 10 bases between them. This CDR3 has 13 amino acids. In germline, CDR1 is SQVTM, CDR2 ANQGSEA.

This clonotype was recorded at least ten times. This chain's CDR3 is CSVEDKDRATDTQYF. Here the CDR3 DNA reads TGCAGCGTTGAAGATAAGGACAGGGCCACAGATACGCAGTATTTT. The V gene is TRBV29-1, the J gene TRBJ2-3; 8 bases match TRBD1. V shed 0 bases, J shed 2 bases, and the junction held 4 bases outside the gene matches. Per the germline V gene, CDR1 is SQVTM and CDR2 is ANQGSEA. The CDR3 extends over 15 amino acids.

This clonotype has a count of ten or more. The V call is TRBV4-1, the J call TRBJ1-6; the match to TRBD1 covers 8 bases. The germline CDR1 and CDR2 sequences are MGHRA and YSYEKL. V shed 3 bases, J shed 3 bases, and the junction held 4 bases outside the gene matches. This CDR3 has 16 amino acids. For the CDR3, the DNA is TGCGCCAGCAGCCAGGGACAGGAAAGCTATAATTCACCCCTCCACTTT. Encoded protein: CASSQGQESYNSPLHF.

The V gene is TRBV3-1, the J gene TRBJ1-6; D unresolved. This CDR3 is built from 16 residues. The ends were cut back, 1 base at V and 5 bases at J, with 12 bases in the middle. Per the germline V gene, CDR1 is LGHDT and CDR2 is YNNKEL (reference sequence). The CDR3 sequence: CASSQVRDNHNSPLHF. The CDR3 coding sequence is TGTGCCAGCAGCCAAGTTCGGGATAACCATAATTCACCCCTCCACTTT.

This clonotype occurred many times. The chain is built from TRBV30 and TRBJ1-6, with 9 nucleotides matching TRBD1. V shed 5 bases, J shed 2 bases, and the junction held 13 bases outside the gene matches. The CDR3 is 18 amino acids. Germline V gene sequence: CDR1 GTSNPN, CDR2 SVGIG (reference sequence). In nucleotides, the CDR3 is TGTGCCTGGCGTCCCGGGACAGGGATCGGGACCTATAATTCACCCCTCCACTTT. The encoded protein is CAWRPGTGIGTYNSPLHF.

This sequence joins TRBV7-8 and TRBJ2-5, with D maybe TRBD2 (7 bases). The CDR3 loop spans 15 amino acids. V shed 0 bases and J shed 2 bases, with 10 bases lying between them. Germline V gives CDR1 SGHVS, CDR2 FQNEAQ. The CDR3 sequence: CASSLAGGRQETQYF. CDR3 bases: TGTGCCAGCAGCTTAGCGGGGGGGCGGCAAGAGACCCAGTACTTC.

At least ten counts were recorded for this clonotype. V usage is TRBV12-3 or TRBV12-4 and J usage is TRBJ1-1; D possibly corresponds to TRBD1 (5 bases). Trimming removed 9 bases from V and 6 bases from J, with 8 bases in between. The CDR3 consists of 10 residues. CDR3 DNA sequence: TGTGCCAGTGCGGGGGCTGAAGCTTTCTTT. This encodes CASAGAEAFF.

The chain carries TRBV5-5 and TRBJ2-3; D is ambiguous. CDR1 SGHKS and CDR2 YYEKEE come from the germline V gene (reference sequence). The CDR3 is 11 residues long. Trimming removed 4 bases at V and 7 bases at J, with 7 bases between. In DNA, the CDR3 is TGTGCCAGCAGCCCGATCTATACGCAGTATTTT. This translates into CASSPIYTQYF.

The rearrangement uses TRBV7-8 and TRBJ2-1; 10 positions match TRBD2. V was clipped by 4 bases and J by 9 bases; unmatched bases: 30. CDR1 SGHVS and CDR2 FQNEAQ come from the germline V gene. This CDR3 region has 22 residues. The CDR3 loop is CASSSPDPSSGGALWLYAEQFF. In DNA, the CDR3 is TGTGCCAGCAGCTCTCCAGATCCTTCTAGCGGGGGTGCGTTATGGCTTTACGCTGAGCAGTTCTTC.

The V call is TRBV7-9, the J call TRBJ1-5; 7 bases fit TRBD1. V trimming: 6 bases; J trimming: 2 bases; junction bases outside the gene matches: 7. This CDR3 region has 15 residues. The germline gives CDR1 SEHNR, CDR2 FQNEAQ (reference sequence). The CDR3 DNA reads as TGTGCCAGCAGTCCTACCGACAGGGGCAATCAGCCCCAGCATTTT. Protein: CASSPTDRGNQPQHF.

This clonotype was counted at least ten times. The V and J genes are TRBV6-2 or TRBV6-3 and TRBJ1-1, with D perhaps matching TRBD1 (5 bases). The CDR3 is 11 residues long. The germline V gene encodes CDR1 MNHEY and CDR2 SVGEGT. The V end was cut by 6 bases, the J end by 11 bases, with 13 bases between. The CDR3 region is CASSQGRGAFF. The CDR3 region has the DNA TGTGCCAGCAGCCAGGGACGTGGTGCTTTCTTT.

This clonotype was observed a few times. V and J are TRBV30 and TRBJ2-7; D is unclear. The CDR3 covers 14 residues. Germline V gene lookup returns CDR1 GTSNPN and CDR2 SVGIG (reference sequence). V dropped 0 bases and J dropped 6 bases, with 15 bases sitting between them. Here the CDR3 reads CAWSVGSPSAEQYF. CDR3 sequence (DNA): TGTGCCTGGAGTGTAGGGTCCCCCTCCGCCGAGCAGTACTTC.

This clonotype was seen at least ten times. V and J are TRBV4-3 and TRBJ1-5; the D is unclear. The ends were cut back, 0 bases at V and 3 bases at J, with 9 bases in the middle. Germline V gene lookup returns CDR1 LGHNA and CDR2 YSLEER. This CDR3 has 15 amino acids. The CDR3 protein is CASSQDQGNNQPQHF. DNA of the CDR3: TGCGCCAGCAGCCAAGATCAAGGAAACAATCAGCCCCAGCATTTT.

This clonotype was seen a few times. CDR3 amino acids: CASSLLYLAGGLDEQFF. The DNA of the CDR3 is TGTGCCAGCAGCTTATTGTACCTAGCGGGGGGTTTGGATGAGCAGTTCTTC. This rearrangement joins TRBV11-2 to TRBJ2-1; 11 nucleotides line up with TRBD2. V trimming: 2 bases; J trimming: 8 bases; junction bases outside the gene matches: 11. Germline V gene sequence: CDR1 SGHAT, CDR2 FQNNGV. The CDR3 length is 17 residues. The full variable domain, its missing parts supplied by reference TRBV11-2 and TRBJ2-1, is EAGVAQSPRYKIIEKRQSVAFWCNPISGHATLYWYQQILGQGPKLLIQFQNNGVVDDSQLPKDRFSAERLKGVDSTLKIQPAKLEDSAVYLCASSLLYLAGGLDEQFFGPGTRLTVL.

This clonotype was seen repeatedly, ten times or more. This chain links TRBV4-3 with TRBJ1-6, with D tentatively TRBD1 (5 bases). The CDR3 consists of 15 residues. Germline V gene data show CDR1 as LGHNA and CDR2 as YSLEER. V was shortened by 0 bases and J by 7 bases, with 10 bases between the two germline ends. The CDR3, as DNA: TGCGCCAGCAGCCAAGATGCAGGGCGCAATTCACCCCTCCACTTT. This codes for CASSQDAGRNSPLHF.

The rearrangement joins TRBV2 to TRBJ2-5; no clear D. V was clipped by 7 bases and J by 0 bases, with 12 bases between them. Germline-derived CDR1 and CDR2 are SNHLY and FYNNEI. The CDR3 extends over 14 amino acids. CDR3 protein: CASKSERNQETQYF. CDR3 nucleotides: TGTGCCAGCAAGTCGGAACGGAACCAAGAGACCCAGTACTTC.